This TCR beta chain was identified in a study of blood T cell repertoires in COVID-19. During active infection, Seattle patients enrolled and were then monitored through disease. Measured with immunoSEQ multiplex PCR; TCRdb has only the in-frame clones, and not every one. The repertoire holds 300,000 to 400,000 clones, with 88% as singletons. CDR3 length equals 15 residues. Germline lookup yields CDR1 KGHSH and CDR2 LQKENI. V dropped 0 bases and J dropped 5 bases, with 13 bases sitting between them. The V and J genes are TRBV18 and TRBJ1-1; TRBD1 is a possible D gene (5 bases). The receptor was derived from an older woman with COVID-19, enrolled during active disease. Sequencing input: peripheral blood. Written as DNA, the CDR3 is TGTGCCAGCTCACCACCAGGGGTTCGGGGGACTGAAGCTTTCTTT. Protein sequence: CASSPPGVRGTEAFF.